The 18 T cell receptor beta chains below all came from one sample that was sequenced in a study of T cell responses to AZD1222 COVID-19 vaccine (dated by TCRdb to the early 2020s). This specimen's time point label, per the study, means: baseline before first vaccination. Library generation was performed with the immunoSEQ multiplex PCR assay. This is the immuneACCESS table as TCRdb keeps it, with only in-frame sequences that have V and J called. A part of the clones is gone; compared with another copy, unresolved V genes explain less than half, and the rest is unexplained. Across this sample there are approximately 65,000 clones, with more than 70% seen only once. The ten top clones hold roughly 7.3% of the sample. Sequencing used peripheral blood, obtained on day 0 of AZD1222 vaccination. The source of these receptors is an adult in good health.

The chain uses TRBV7-9 and TRBJ2-5, with D maybe TRBD1 (6 bases). Germline CDR1 reads SEHNR; CDR2 reads FQNEAQ (reference sequence). This CDR3 has 16 amino acids. The V end was cut by 8 bases, the J end by 2 bases, with 21 bases between. CDR3 in DNA: TGTGCCAGCCAAGGGCCCTGGGAAGGGACACAAGAGACCCAGTACTTC. This sequence encodes CASQGPWEGTQETQYF.

The count of this clone is one. This chain links TRBV6-1 with TRBJ1-3; D unclear. In germline, CDR1 is MNHNS, CDR2 SASEGT. The CDR3 runs to 13 residues. V lost 0 bases and J 4 bases, leaving 4 bases between the germline ends. CDR3 protein: CASSEARGNTIYF. CDR3 DNA: TGTGCCAGCAGTGAAGCGCGGGGAAACACCATATATTTT.

J is TRBJ1-1 and V is TRBV7-9; D gene unclear. Germline V gene data show CDR1 as SEHNR and CDR2 as FQNEAQ (reference sequence). The CDR3 sequence is 18 residues long. V lost 1 base and J 1 base, leaving 19 bases between the germline ends. The CDR3 region is CASSLEILPPKTNTEAFF. DNA for the CDR3: TGTGCCAGCAGCTTAGAAATCCTGCCCCCTAAAACGAACACTGAAGCTTTCTTT.

The chain has TRBV6-4 and TRBJ2-1, with D maybe TRBD1 (6 bases). Trimming took off 5 bases at V and 6 bases at J, with 14 bases between the two ends. Per the germline V gene, CDR1 is MRHNA and CDR2 is SNTAGT. The CDR3 spans 14 residues. The CDR3, as DNA: TGTGCCAGCAGTCCGGCTACAGGGTCCAATGAGCAGTTCTTC. Encoded protein: CASSPATGSNEQFF.

CDR3 DNA: TGCGCCAGCAGCTTCCAGCGGGAGGGTGAGACCCAGTACTTC. Its translation is CASSFQREGETQYF. The chain carries TRBV5-1 and TRBJ2-5; 10 positions match TRBD2. The CDR3 runs 14 residues. Germline V gene lookup returns CDR1 SGHRS and CDR2 YFSETQ. The V and J ends lost 2 bases and 5 bases, in that order; junction bases with no gene match: 3. Together with reference TRBV5-1 and TRBJ2-5, the CDR3 gives the full variable domain: KAGVTQTPRYLIKTRGQQVTLSCSPISGHRSVSWYQQTPGQGLQFLFEYFSETQRNKGNFPGRFSGRQFSNSRSEMNVSTLELGDSALYLCASSFQREGETQYFGPGTRLLVL.

V usage is TRBV15 and J usage is TRBJ1-2; D is perhaps TRBD1 (5 bases). From germline, CDR1 is LNHNV and CDR2 YYDKDF (reference sequence). This CDR3 spans 14 amino acids. The germline V and J ends were trimmed by 0 bases and 6 bases, with 11 bases remaining between them. Written as DNA, the CDR3 is TGTGCCACCAGCAGAGAATCGGGGCTGGATGGCTACACCTTC. Translating gives CATSRESGLDGYTF.

The J gene is TRBJ2-7, the V gene TRBV19; 9 bases agree with TRBD1. Germline V gene data show CDR1 as LNHDA and CDR2 as SQIVND (reference sequence). This CDR3 contains 14 residues. With 3 bases clipped from V and 3 bases from J, the junction kept 3 bases outside the gene matches. The CDR3 spells CASSIRQGVYEQYF. CDR3 coding DNA: TGTGCCAGTAGTATCCGACAGGGGGTCTACGAGCAGTACTTC. The full variable domain, in which reference TRBV19 and TRBJ2-7 provide the parts outside the CDR3, is DGGITQSPKYLFRKEGQNVTLSCEQNLNHDAMYWYRQDPGQGLRLIYYSQIVNDFQKGDIAEGYSVSREKKESFPLTVTSAQKNPTAFYLCASSIRQGVYEQYFGPGTRLTVT.

The chain recombines TRBV4-1 with TRBJ2-2; D is undetermined. Trimming removed 4 bases from V and 7 bases from J, with 7 bases in between. CDR3 length: 12 amino acids. The germline gives CDR1 MGHRA, CDR2 YSYEKL. CDR3 DNA sequence: TGCGCCAGCAGCCCTTTAGGCGGGGAGCTGTTTTTT. It translates to CASSPLGGELFF.

The chain has TRBV6-2 or TRBV6-3 and TRBJ1-5; D may be TRBD1 (5 bases). Trimming took off 4 bases at V and 0 bases at J, with 7 bases between the two ends. The germline V gene encodes CDR1 MNHEY and CDR2 SVGEGT. This CDR3 is 14 amino acids long. CDR3 nucleotides: TGTGCCAGCAGTTTACAGGTTAGCAATCAGCCCCAGCATTTT. This gives the protein CASSLQVSNQPQHF.

The V gene is TRBV5-1, the J gene TRBJ1-3; no definite D call. V lost 1 base and J lost 0, with 8 bases in between. There are 15 residues in the CDR3. Per germline, CDR1 SGHRS and CDR2 YFSETQ. The CDR3 nucleotides are TGCGCCAGCAGCTTGACCAGCAACTCTGGAAACACCATATATTTT. Residues: CASSLTSNSGNTIYF.

The chain carries TRBV5-1 and TRBJ2-3; 10 nucleotides line up with TRBD2. The CDR3 extends over 15 amino acids. V gave up 0 bases and J gave up 4 bases; unmatched junction bases: 2. Germline lookup yields CDR1 SGHRS and CDR2 YFSETQ. The CDR3 bases are TGCGCCAGCAGCTTGGCTAGCGGGAGCGCAGATACGCAGTATTTT. Its translation is CASSLASGSADTQYF.

This sequence joins TRBV10-1 and TRBJ1-2; TRBD1 is a possible D gene (5 bases). The CDR3 covers 13 residues. V was pared by 8 bases and J by 4 bases, with 14 bases between. Germline assignment: CDR1 WNHNN and CDR2 SYGVQD (reference sequence). For the CDR3, the DNA is TGCGCCAGCTCGGAAAGGGGCACCTATGGCTACACCTTC. It codes for CASSERGTYGYTF.

The chain recombines TRBV14 with TRBJ2-5; no clear D gene. V was cut by 5 bases and J by 5 bases, with 15 bases left in between. The germline V gene encodes CDR1 SGHDN and CDR2 FVKESK. CDR3 length: 14 amino acids. CDR3 DNA: TGTGCCAGCAGCTCCTATAGCAGTGGGGAGACCCAGTACTTC. Translating gives CASSSYSSGETQYF. The variable domain in full, completed from reference TRBV14 and TRBJ2-5, reads EAGVTQFPSHSVIEKGQTVTLRCDPISGHDNLYWYRRVMGKEIKFLLHFVKESKQDESGMPNNRFLAERTGGTYSTLKVQPAELEDSGVYFCASSSYSSGETQYFGPGTRLLVL.

The chain joins TRBV6-4 to TRBJ2-1; weak D call: TRBD2 (5 bases). Germline V gene data show CDR1 as MRHNA and CDR2 as SNTAGT. The CDR3 is 12 residues long. Trimming pared 0 bases from V and 10 bases from J, leaving 7 bases between. The CDR3 DNA reads TGTGCCAGCAGTGACTCGGAGCGGGAGCAGTTCTTC. Protein sequence: CASSDSEREQFF.

J is TRBJ2-1 and V is TRBV7-2; possible D gene TRBD2, 6 bases. The length of the CDR3 is 15 residues. The germline V gene encodes CDR1 SGHTA and CDR2 FQGNSA. V dropped 0 bases and J dropped 9 bases, with 15 bases sitting between them. The CDR3 loop is CASSLAGGKGLEQFF. The CDR3 DNA follows: TGTGCCAGCAGCTTAGCCGGCGGGAAAGGTCTTGAGCAGTTCTTC.

This chain links TRBV7-9 with TRBJ2-7; D is perhaps TRBD1 (5 bases). Germline V gene data show CDR1 as SEHNR and CDR2 as FQNEAQ (reference sequence). Trimming took 5 bases from V and 2 from J, leaving 10 bases between them. CDR3 length equals 13 residues. For the CDR3, the DNA is TGTGCCAGCAGCCTGCCGACAGCCTACGAGCAGTACTTC. Protein sequence: CASSLPTAYEQYF.

This clone was detected only once. The V gene is TRBV2, the J gene TRBJ1-5, with TRBD1 matching 7 bases. The ends lost 7 bases at V and 0 bases at J; junction bases unmatched: 3. Germline assignment: CDR1 SNHLY and CDR2 FYNNEI. The CDR3 is made up of 14 amino acids. The CDR3 protein is CASTWDSSNQPQHF. DNA for the CDR3: TGTGCCAGCACTTGGGACAGTAGCAATCAGCCCCAGCATTTT.

V and J are TRBV6-5 and TRBJ2-3; tentatively, D is TRBD2 (5 bases). Germline V CDR1 and CDR2: MNHEY, SVGAGI. This CDR3 region has 12 residues. Trimming left V 11 bases short and J 2 bases short, with 11 bases between. CDR3 nucleotides: TGTGCCGCACATAGCGTCACAGATACGCAGTATTTT. Translated, it gives CAAHSVTDTQYF.